The entry below describes one TCR beta chain. Its antigen is not identified. Other nucleotide sequences in the sample specify the same CDR3. The data were taken from a study of T cell responses to AZD1222 COVID-19 vaccine. Findings and limits, study-wide: Across spike, vaccine-associated CD4 TCRs were found, dominant at 160-218 and 743-854.

Some clones are missing from TCRdb's copy, which holds only in-frame ones; the method was immunoSEQ multiplex PCR. The sample consists of more than 100,000 clones, approximately 85% of them appearing once. Sequenced here: peripheral blood, sampled 28 days after the second dose of the MenACWY control vaccine. The source of this sequence is an adult who received the MenACWY meningococcal vaccine as a control.

CDR3 nucleotide sequence: TGTGCCAGTAGTATTTCCGGGACGGTGAACACTGAAGCTTTCTTT. Its protein is CASSISGTVNTEAFF. V and J are TRBV19 and TRBJ1-1, with D perhaps matching TRBD1 (5 bases). V dropped 3 bases and J dropped 0 bases, with 11 bases sitting between them. Germline V gene lookup returns CDR1 LNHDA and CDR2 SQIVND (reference sequence). The CDR3 covers 15 residues.